In this sample, the clone carrying this TCR beta chain turned up many times. These data originate in a study of T cell repertoires in cytomegalovirus infection. MiXCR, applied by TCRdb to the reads, yields one record per CDR3 protein. This sample has fewer than 80,000 distinct CDR3 sequences, with about 3.8% found just once. CDR3 length: 14 amino acids. From germline, CDR1 is ENHRY and CDR2 SYGVKD. V lost 11 bases to trimming and J lost 0 bases, with 14 bases between them. The sample comprised PBMCs. This rearrangement joins TRBV10-3 to TRBJ2-1, with D perhaps matching TRBD2 (5 bases). This clonotype originated in a human donor in good health (CMV status not recorded). Some clones in this sample may be carry-over from other donors' samples. CDR3 amino acids: CASRRDSSYNEQFF. In DNA, the CDR3 is TGTGCCTCTAGACGGGATAGCTCCTACAATGAGCAGTTCTTC.